The 10 T cell receptor beta chains below all came from one sample that was sequenced in a study of CD8 T cells in Susac syndrome. A quantity of about 0.5 to 1 ug RNA underwent reverse transcription using random hexamers. MiXCR was run by TCRdb on the immunoSEQ multiplex PCR reads, yielding one entry per CDR3 protein. The sample has 250,000 to 300,000 distinct CDR3 sequences, approximately 85% seen once. The sequencing input was CD8+ T cells from PBMCs. Every receptor here comes from a human donor with multiple sclerosis.

The chain couples TRBV6-2 or TRBV6-3 to TRBJ2-1; TRBD1 matches 7 bases. Looked up from germline, CDR1 is MNHEY and CDR2 is SVGEGT. The CDR3 is made up of 15 amino acids. The V and J ends lost 6 bases and 0 bases, in that order; junction bases with no gene match: 5. The CDR3 nucleotides are TGTGCCAGCAGGCCAGGGGGAAGCTCCTACAATGAGCAGTTCTTC. It translates to CASRPGGSSYNEQFF.

This chain uses TRBV20-1 with TRBJ2-1; 7 positions agree with TRBD2. Germline V lookup: CDR1 DFQATT, CDR2 SNEGSKA (reference sequence). After removal of 0 bases from V and 10 bases from J, the junction contained 12 bases not matched to a gene. This CDR3 has 15 amino acids. DNA for the CDR3: TGCAGTGCTAGAGATCTAAAGCTAGCGGAGGGAGAGCAGTTCTTC. Amino acid sequence: CSARDLKLAEGEQFF.

V and J are TRBV21-1 and TRBJ2-5. TRBV21-1 is a pseudogene locus. This CDR3 is 14 amino acids long. CDR3 amino acids: CASSKADRVWDQYF. In nucleotides, the CDR3 is TGTGCCAGCAGCAAAGCAGACCGCGTATGGGACCAGTACTTC.

In its sample, this clonotype was seen a few times. The chain links TRBV4-3 to TRBJ2-7, with TRBD2 matching 9 bases. Germline loops: CDR1 LGHNA, CDR2 YSLEER. The trim removed 5 bases at V and 2 bases at J, leaving 7 bases unmatched. The CDR3 runs 15 residues. CDR3 sequence reads: CASSYGLALPYEQYF. CDR3 sequence (DNA): TGCGCCAGCAGCTACGGACTAGCGTTGCCCTACGAGCAGTACTTC.

The chain combines TRBV11-2 with TRBJ2-7; D may match TRBD1 or TRBD2 (5 bases each). The V end lost 2 bases, the J end lost 2 bases, and 13 bases lay between the germline ends. Germline CDR1 is SGHAT and CDR2 is FQNNGV. The CDR3 has 15 amino acids. The DNA of the CDR3 is TGTGCCAGCAGCTTATCGGGGCCCGAGGCCTACGAGCAGTACTTC. Translating gives CASSLSGPEAYEQYF.

CDR3 protein: CASRHDRETNEQYF. CDR3 nucleotides: TGTGCCAGCAGACACGACAGGGAGACCAACGAGCAGTACTTC. This chain connects TRBV5-6 to TRBJ2-7; 7 bases align to TRBD1. Germline V gives CDR1 SGHDT, CDR2 YYEEEE. Germline trimming cut 5 bases from V and 5 bases from J; bases unmatched to any gene: 10. The CDR3 covers 14 residues.

This clonotype showed up just once. The chain has TRBV27 and TRBJ2-3, with TRBD2 as a possible D gene (5 bases). The V gene's germline CDR1 is MNHEY and CDR2 SMNVEV (reference sequence). Trimming stripped 6 bases from V and 2 bases from J, with 15 bases between. The CDR3 has 15 amino acids. The CDR3 is CASSPLSGFTDTQYF. In nucleotides, the CDR3 is TGTGCCAGCAGCCCCCTCAGCGGATTCACAGATACGCAGTATTTT.

As DNA, the CDR3 is TGCAGCGTTGAAGTAGCCGGCAGGCCAACCTACGAGCAGTACTTC. Its protein is CSVEVAGRPTYEQYF. V usage is TRBV29-1 and J usage is TRBJ2-7; no clear D gene. The CDR3 has 15 amino acids. Deletions cut 1 base from V and 2 bases from J, with 15 bases between. Germline V CDR1 and CDR2: SQVTM, ANQGSEA.

The rearrangement uses TRBV4-3 and TRBJ2-5; tentative D call: TRBD1 (7 bases). V was trimmed by 2 bases and J by 4 bases, leaving 14 bases between them. CDR3 length: 15 amino acids. In germline, CDR1 is LGHNA, CDR2 YSLEER. This chain's CDR3 is CASSQRQGGRETQYF. The DNA of the CDR3 is TGCGCCAGCAGCCAAAGACAGGGAGGCAGAGAGACCCAGTACTTC.

This chain links TRBV11-2 with TRBJ1-5, with a possible D match to TRBD1 (5 bases). This CDR3 comprises 17 residues. Trimming pared 0 bases from V and 0 bases from J, leaving 12 bases between. Germline CDR1 SGHAT, CDR2 FQNNGV. The CDR3 loop reads CASSLDGAGHSNQPQHF. The CDR3 nucleotides read TGTGCCAGCAGCTTAGATGGGGCAGGGCATAGCAATCAGCCCCAGCATTTT.